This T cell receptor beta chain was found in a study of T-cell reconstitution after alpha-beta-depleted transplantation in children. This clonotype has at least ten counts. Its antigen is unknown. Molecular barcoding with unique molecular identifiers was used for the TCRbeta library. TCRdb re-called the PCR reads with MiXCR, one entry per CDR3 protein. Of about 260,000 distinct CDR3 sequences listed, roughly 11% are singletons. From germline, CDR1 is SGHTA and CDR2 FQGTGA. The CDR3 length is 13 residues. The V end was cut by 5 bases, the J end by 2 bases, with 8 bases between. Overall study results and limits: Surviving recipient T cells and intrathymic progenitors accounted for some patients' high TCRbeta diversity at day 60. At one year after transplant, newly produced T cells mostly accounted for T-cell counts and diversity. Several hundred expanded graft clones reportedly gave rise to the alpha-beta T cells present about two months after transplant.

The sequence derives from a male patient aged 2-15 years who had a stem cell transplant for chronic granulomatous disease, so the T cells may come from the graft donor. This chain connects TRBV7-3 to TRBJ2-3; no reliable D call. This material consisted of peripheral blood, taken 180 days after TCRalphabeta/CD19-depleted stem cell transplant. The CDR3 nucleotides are TGTGCCAGCAGCCACCGGACCACAGATACGCAGTATTTT. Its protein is CASSHRTTDTQYF.